This T cell receptor (beta chain) was recorded in a study of blood T cell repertoires in COVID-19. In the study's own analysis: Amplifying reference gene primers gave estimates of nucleated cell counts. Only in-frame clones appear in the TCRdb table, and some are missing; sequencing was by immunoSEQ multiplex PCR. That table gives V, J and clone size, and the DNA gave D and trimming. The data show 100,000 or so clones, 80% to 95% seen once. This clone was recorded only once. The source material was peripheral blood. The sequence came from a woman aged 60 to 75 with active COVID-19.

In nucleotides, the CDR3 is TGCGCCAGCAGCGCCCCTGGGCAGGGAGGGAACACTGAAGCTTTCTTT. Its protein product is CASSAPGQGGNTEAFF. The V call is TRBV5-1, the J call TRBJ1-1; D perhaps matches TRBD1 (5 bases). Germline-derived CDR1 and CDR2 are SGHRS and YFSETQ. The V end was cut by 4 bases, the J end by 1 base, with 17 bases between. The CDR3 is 16 residues long.